This T cell receptor beta chain was captured in a study of blood T cell repertoires in COVID-19. Study-wide background: The United States, Italy and Spain provided the acute and convalescent COVID-19 samples. Sample material is recorded as cDNA or gDNA derived from T cells, B-cell-depleted T cells, or PBMCs.

Cohort allocation depended upon clinical history that participants reported. Each exposed participant met a COVID-19 case in the 2 weeks preceding study entry. Repertoires were generated with immunoSEQ multiplex PCR, while TCRdb's copy carries only in-frame clones and drops some. This table has about 430,000 clones, nearly 90% appearing once. V shed 4 bases, J shed 5 bases, and the junction held 4 bases outside the gene matches. Per the germline V gene, CDR1 is SGHDT and CDR2 is YYEEEE. The CDR3 is 13 residues long. The material sequenced was PBMCs or T cells enriched from blood (not recorded which). This TCR was recovered from a young woman who had been exposed to COVID-19. The V call is TRBV5-6, the J call TRBJ2-7, with 9 nucleotides matching TRBD2. The CDR3 region has the DNA TGTGCCAGCAGCCCTAGCGGGGTCGACGAGCAGTACTTC. Translation gives CASSPSGVDEQYF.